This passage covers 30 T cell receptor beta chains from one sample sequenced in a study of shared clonotypes between healthy human individuals. Assay used: immunoSEQ multiplex PCR; TCRdb lists only in-frame clones, some missing. In the table there are around 990,000 clones, approximately 80% of which are singletons. Specimen: memory CD4+ T cells from PBMCs. The subset denotes: CD45RA-negative fraction. The origin of the receptors is a man aged 18 to 35 in good health. Some clones in this sample may be carry-over from other donors' samples.

The chain recombines TRBV4-3 with TRBJ2-3; TRBD2 matches at 7 bases. This CDR3 has 17 amino acids. Unmatched junction bases numbered 8, after V lost 0 bases and J lost 2 bases. The germline V gene has CDR1 LGHNA and CDR2 YSLEER. The CDR3 sequence: CASSQDVGGPHTDTQYF. The CDR3 coding sequence is TGCGCCAGCAGCCAAGATGTGGGAGGGCCGCACACAGATACGCAGTATTTT.

This chain uses TRBV4-1 with TRBJ2-2; D tentatively fits TRBD1 or TRBD2 (6 bases each). V was clipped by 0 bases and J by 5 bases, with 16 bases between them. The length of the CDR3 is 17 residues. Germline-derived CDR1 and CDR2 are MGHRA and YSYEKL. CDR3 coding DNA: TGCGCCAGCAGCCAAGATATTCGGCAGGGGAGGACCGGGGAGCTGTTTTTT. Its translation: CASSQDIRQGRTGELFF.

The chain recombines TRBV7-9 with TRBJ2-5, with D perhaps given as TRBD1 or TRBD2 (7 bases each). CDR1 and CDR2 (germline): SEHNR, FQNEAQ (reference sequence). V was shortened by 5 bases and J by 4 bases, with 23 bases between the two germline ends. The CDR3 loop spans 17 amino acids. CDR3 nucleotide sequence: TGTGCCAGCAGCCTTCGACAGGGAGGGTATCAAGGAGAGACCCAGTACTTC. This translates into CASSLRQGGYQGETQYF.

This clone was observed once. The sample carries other DNA sequences with the same CDR3. The chain has TRBV5-4 and TRBJ2-2; TRBD1 aligns across 9 bases. This CDR3 is 18 amino acids long. In germline, CDR1 is SGHNT, CDR2 YYREEE (reference sequence). Losses at the gene ends were 0 bases for V and 0 bases for J; bases not matched to a gene: 6. The CDR3 region has the DNA TGTGCCAGCAGCTTGGGGTTCGGGACAGGGTCGAACACCGGGGAGCTGTTTTTT. Its translation is CASSLGFGTGSNTGELFF.

The rearrangement joins TRBV28 to TRBJ2-3; possible D gene TRBD2, 5 bases. The CDR3 spans 15 residues. CDR1 and CDR2 from the germline V gene are MDHEN and SYDVKM. Between the trimmed V and J ends, which lost 2 bases and 0 bases, there was a span of 9 bases. Here the CDR3 reads CASSLADSSTDTQYF. The CDR3 DNA is TGTGCCAGCAGTTTAGCGGACTCTAGCACAGATACGCAGTATTTT.

This clone has a handful of counts. The rearrangement joins TRBV19 to TRBJ2-3; 7 bases fit TRBD1. The CDR3 has 13 residues. Germline CDR1 reads LNHDA; CDR2 reads SQIVND (reference sequence). J was trimmed by 0 bases and V by 9 bases; bases with no gene match: 3. Here the CDR3 DNA reads TGTGCCAGCCGGGACAGAAGCACAGATACGCAGTATTTT. This codes for CASRDRSTDTQYF.

This chain joins TRBV28 and TRBJ2-3; D call uncertain. V was pared by 5 bases and J by 0 bases, with 12 bases between. The CDR3 runs 15 residues. Germline-derived CDR1 and CDR2 are MDHEN and SYDVKM. The CDR3 nucleotides read TGTGCCAGCAGTAGACCATCCTCTAGCACAGATACGCAGTATTTT. Translation gives CASSRPSSSTDTQYF. The whole variable domain, remainder taken from reference TRBV28 and TRBJ2-3, is DVKVTQSSRYLVKRTGEKVFLECVQDMDHENMFWYRQDPGLGLRLIYFSYDVKMKEKGDIPEGYSVSREKKERFSLILESASTNQTSMYLCASSRPSSSTDTQYFGPGTRLTVL.

The rearrangement joins TRBV6-6 to TRBJ1-1, with 10 bases lining up with TRBD1. CDR1 and CDR2 from the germline V gene are MNHNY and SVGAGI (reference sequence). V was pared by 6 bases and J by 11 bases, with 9 bases of the junction left unmatched. The CDR3 loop spans 13 amino acids. DNA of the CDR3: TGTGCCAGCAGCAGTCGGACAGGGGGTAAGGCTTTCTTT. Its protein product is CASSSRTGGKAFF.

A word on this clone: One base separates it from a far larger clone, so it is likely a read error. Other DNA sequences in the same sample also yield this CDR3. The chain recombines TRBV28 with TRBJ2-7; 7 positions agree with TRBD1. Germline CDR1 MDHEN, CDR2 SYDVKM. The CDR3 extends over 12 amino acids. Here the CDR3 DNA reads TGTGCCAGCAGGGGGACAGCCAACGAGCAATACTTC. Amino acids: CASRGTANEQYF.

The chain uses TRBV28 and TRBJ1-5, with no clear D. The CDR3 contains 14 residues. Germline V gene sequence: CDR1 MDHEN, CDR2 SYDVKM. Trimming took 4 bases from V and 7 from J, leaving 14 bases between them. CDR3 bases: TGTGCCAGCAGTTCAGCCACCCTCTGGCAGCCCCAGCATTTT. It is translated as CASSSATLWQPQHF.

The rearrangement joins TRBV30 to TRBJ1-1, with D unclear. CDR3 length: 13 residues. Trimming took 2 bases from V and 4 from J, leaving 11 bases between them. Germline loops: CDR1 GTSNPN, CDR2 SVGIG (reference sequence). Written as DNA, the CDR3 is TGTGCCTGGAGTCCCCAGATCCTCACTGAAGCTTTCTTT. It codes for CAWSPQILTEAFF.

The chain joins TRBV28 to TRBJ2-7; no reliable D call. This CDR3 is 13 amino acids long. The germline V and J ends were trimmed by 10 bases and 2 bases, with 15 bases remaining between them. Germline V lookup: CDR1 MDHEN, CDR2 SYDVKM. The DNA of the CDR3 is TGTGCCACCCTCTCCCCGGCTCCCTACGAGCAGTACTTC. It codes for CATLSPAPYEQYF. The full variable domain, its missing parts supplied by reference TRBV28 and TRBJ2-7, is DVKVTQSSRYLVKRTGEKVFLECVQDMDHENMFWYRQDPGLGLRLIYFSYDVKMKEKGDIPEGYSVSREKKERFSLILESASTNQTSMYLCATLSPAPYEQYFGPGTRLTVT.

The genes are TRBV30 and TRBJ2-7; 7 bases line up with TRBD2. V lost 2 bases to trimming and J lost 5 bases; unmatched junction nucleotides: 6. This CDR3 region has 13 residues. The germline V gene encodes CDR1 GTSNPN and CDR2 SVGIG (reference sequence). For the CDR3, the DNA is TGTGCCTGGAGTCCAACCGGGGGGAACGAGCAGTACTTC. Residues: CAWSPTGGNEQYF.

V usage is TRBV7-6 and J usage is TRBJ2-1, with TRBD1 matching over 11 bases. Germline CDR1 is SGHVS and CDR2 is FNYEAQ. CDR3 length: 14 amino acids. V lost 4 bases, J lost 5 bases, and 1 base stayed unmatched. The CDR3 DNA reads as TGTGCCAGCAGCTGGGGACAGGGGGACAATGAGCAGTTCTTC. As protein: CASSWGQGDNEQFF.

Comments on this clone: Other DNA sequences of this sample code for an identical CDR3. This chain uses TRBV29-1 with TRBJ1-2; 7 nucleotides agree with TRBD1. Germline V lookup: CDR1 SQVTM, CDR2 ANQGSEA. The CDR3 extends over 11 amino acids. J lost 4 bases, V lost 6 bases, and 2 bases had no gene match. Written as DNA, the CDR3 is TGCAGCGTCGGGACAGTCTATGGCTACACCTTC. Translating gives CSVGTVYGYTF.

The rearrangement links TRBV2 to TRBJ2-1, with D hard to call. This CDR3 has 13 amino acids. Germline CDR1 and CDR2: SNHLY and FYNNEI. V was trimmed by 2 bases and J by 4 bases, leaving 6 bases between them. Here the CDR3 reads CASSESGYNEQFF. The CDR3 DNA is TGTGCCAGCAGTGAATCCGGGTACAATGAGCAGTTCTTC.

V is TRBV7-9 and J is TRBJ2-7; D is possibly TRBD1 (6 bases). V gave up 7 bases and J gave up 0 bases, with 13 bases separating them. This CDR3 has 14 amino acids. Germline CDR1 reads SEHNR; CDR2 reads FQNEAQ (reference sequence). The CDR3, as DNA: TGTGCCAGCAACTCTGGGGACACCTCCTACGAGCAGTACTTC. Translation: CASNSGDTSYEQYF.

V gene TRBV6-1 combines with J gene TRBJ2-7, with 10 bases identical to TRBD1. The CDR3 totals 14 residues. V lost 6 bases and J lost 7; bases outside the gene matches: 9. Germline V gene sequence: CDR1 MNHNS, CDR2 SASEGT. The chain's CDR3 is CASSQLDRGIEQYF. For the CDR3, the DNA is TGTGCCAGCAGCCAGCTGGACAGGGGGATAGAGCAGTACTTC.

This clone was counted a few times. V and J are TRBV28 and TRBJ1-5; TRBD1 matches at 8 bases. Losses at the gene ends were 6 bases for V and 7 bases for J; bases not matched to a gene: 11. CDR1 is MDHEN and CDR2 is SYDVKM in the germline V gene. CDR3 size: 15 residues. The CDR3: CASSLDFRGRQPQHF. As DNA, the CDR3 is TGTGCCAGCAGCCTCGATTTCAGGGGGCGCCAGCCCCAGCATTTT.

This rearrangement joins TRBV5-5 to TRBJ2-2; D call uncertain. V was cut by 0 bases and J by 2 bases, with 5 bases left in between. CDR3 length: 14 amino acids. Looked up from germline, CDR1 is SGHKS and CDR2 is YYEKEE (reference sequence). The CDR3: CASSLDLNTGELFF. DNA of the CDR3: TGTGCCAGCAGCTTGGATCTTAACACCGGGGAGCTGTTTTTT.

The DNA for the CDR3 is TGTGCCTGGAGAGCGGCCGGGGCGAGTAATGAAAAACTGTTTTTT. This translates into CAWRAAGASNEKLFF. The chain is built from TRBV30 and TRBJ1-4, with a weak D call TRBD1 (5 bases). Trimming stripped 3 bases from V and 4 bases from J, with 15 bases between. This CDR3 has 15 amino acids. Germline V gene lookup returns CDR1 GTSNPN and CDR2 SVGIG (reference sequence).

The chain has TRBV21-1 and TRBJ2-1; TRBD1 is taken as the D call from the table, unchecked against the DNA. TRBV21-1 is recorded as a pseudogene. This CDR3 spans 15 amino acids. The CDR3 nucleotides are TGTGCCAGCAGCAATAAAGGAGACAGTTACAATGAGCAGTTCTTC. Residues: CASSNKGDSYNEQFF.

The chain recombines TRBV4-2 with TRBJ2-3, with D perhaps TRBD2 (5 bases). V shed 3 bases and J shed 1 base, with 11 bases lying between them. In germline, CDR1 is LGHNA, CDR2 YNFKEQ. The CDR3 contains 15 residues. CDR3 bases: TGTGCCAGCAGCCAGGAACCTAGCCGCACAGATACGCAGTATTTT. Translated: CASSQEPSRTDTQYF.

With respect to this clone: Other DNA sequences from this sample encode an identical CDR3 as well. The V gene is TRBV28, the J gene TRBJ1-1, with 7 bases matching TRBD1. The CDR3 spans 15 residues. CDR1 and CDR2 from the germline V gene are MDHEN and SYDVKM. The V gene end was trimmed by 4 bases and the J gene end by 0 bases; junction bases not matched to a gene: 5. Written as DNA, the CDR3 is TGTGCCAGCAGTTCACAGGGGAGGGTGAACACTGAAGCTTTCTTT. Protein product: CASSSQGRVNTEAFF.

V is TRBV10-3 and J is TRBJ2-1; 8 positions match TRBD1. The J segment lost 0 bases and the V segment lost 2 bases, leaving 12 bases of the junction unmatched. This CDR3 spans 19 amino acids. The V gene's germline CDR1 is ENHRY and CDR2 SYGVKD. CDR3 DNA sequence: TGTGCCATCAGTGAGGTTCAACCCCGGGACAGGCTCTCCTACAATGAGCAGTTCTTC. It specifies CAISEVQPRDRLSYNEQFF.

The gene calls are TRBV7-2 and TRBJ2-3; D possibly matches TRBD1 or TRBD2 (6 bases each). The V and J ends lost 7 bases and 0 bases respectively, with 20 bases between them. The CDR3 sequence is 17 residues long. Germline CDR1 is SGHTA and CDR2 is FQGNSA. This CDR3 reads CASNIRRGGGSTDTQYF. The CDR3 DNA reads TGTGCCAGCAACATACGTAGAGGGGGAGGCAGCACAGATACGCAGTATTTT.

This clone has at least ten counts. The chain joins TRBV14 to TRBJ2-3; D gene unclear. The germline V gene has CDR1 SGHDN and CDR2 FVKESK. The V end lost 4 bases, the J end lost 0 bases, and 11 bases lay between the germline ends. This CDR3 is built from 15 residues. The CDR3 DNA reads as TGTGCCAGCAGCCGCCAGTTGCTTAGCACAGATACGCAGTATTTT. This translates into CASSRQLLSTDTQYF.

The genes are TRBV28 and TRBJ2-7, with D perhaps TRBD2 (6 bases). The CDR3 has 13 amino acids. Trimming stripped 8 bases from V and 2 bases from J, with 13 bases between. In germline, CDR1 is MDHEN, CDR2 SYDVKM. The CDR3: CASQGAGPYEQYF. The CDR3 DNA reads as TGTGCCAGCCAAGGGGCGGGACCCTACGAGCAGTACTTC.

This chain uses TRBV4-3 with TRBJ1-1; no definite D call. The CDR3 is 13 residues long. Germline V gene sequence: CDR1 LGHNA, CDR2 YSLEER. V was clipped by 1 base and J by 3 bases, with 6 bases between them. CDR3 region: CASSQARDTEAFF. The CDR3, as DNA: TGCGCCAGCAGCCAAGCGCGGGACACTGAAGCTTTCTTT.

Details on this clone: Other nucleotide sequences in the sample specify the same CDR3. The CDR3 nucleotides read TGTGCCAGCAGCTCGGGACAGGGATATGGCTACACCTTC. Its protein product is CASSSGQGYGYTF. The chain links TRBV7-3 to TRBJ1-2; 9 bases are shared with TRBD1. Trimming at V came to 4 bases and at J to 5 bases, leaving 2 bases not matched to a gene. The germline gives CDR1 SGHTA, CDR2 FQGTGA. The CDR3 covers 13 residues.